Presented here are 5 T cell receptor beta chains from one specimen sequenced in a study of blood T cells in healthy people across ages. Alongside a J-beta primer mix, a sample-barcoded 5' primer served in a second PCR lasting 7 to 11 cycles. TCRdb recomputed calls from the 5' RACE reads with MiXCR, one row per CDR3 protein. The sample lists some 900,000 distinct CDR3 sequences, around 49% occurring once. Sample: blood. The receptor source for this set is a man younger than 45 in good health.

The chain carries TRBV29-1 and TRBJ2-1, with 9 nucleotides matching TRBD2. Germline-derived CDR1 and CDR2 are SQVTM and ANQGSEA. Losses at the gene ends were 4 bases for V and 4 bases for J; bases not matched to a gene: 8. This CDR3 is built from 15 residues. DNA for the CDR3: TGCAGCGTTGTCGGTAGCGGGAGTTCGTACAATGAGCAGTTCTTC. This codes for CSVVGSGSSYNEQFF.

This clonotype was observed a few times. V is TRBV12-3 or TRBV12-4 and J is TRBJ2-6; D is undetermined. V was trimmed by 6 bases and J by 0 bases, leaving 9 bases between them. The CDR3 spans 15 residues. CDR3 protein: CASSSYSSGANVLTF. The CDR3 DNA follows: TGTGCCAGCAGCTCCTACAGCTCTGGGGCCAACGTCCTGACTTTC.

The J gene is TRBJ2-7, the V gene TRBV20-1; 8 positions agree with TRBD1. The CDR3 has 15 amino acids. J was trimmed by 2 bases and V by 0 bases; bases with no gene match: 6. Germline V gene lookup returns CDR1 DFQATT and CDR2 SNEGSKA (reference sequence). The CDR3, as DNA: TGCAGTGCTAGAGATCACAGGGGGGTAACCTACGAGCAGTACTTC. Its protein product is CSARDHRGVTYEQYF.

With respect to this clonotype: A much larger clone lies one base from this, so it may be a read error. In nucleotides, the CDR3 is TGTGCCAGCAGTTTCCAGGGGACCCAGTACTTC. Translation: CASSFQGTQYF. This chain links TRBV12-3 or TRBV12-4 with TRBJ2-7, with D tentatively TRBD1 (5 bases). The J call may not be correct, given that the DNA end is closer to TRBJ2-5. CDR3 length equals 11 residues.

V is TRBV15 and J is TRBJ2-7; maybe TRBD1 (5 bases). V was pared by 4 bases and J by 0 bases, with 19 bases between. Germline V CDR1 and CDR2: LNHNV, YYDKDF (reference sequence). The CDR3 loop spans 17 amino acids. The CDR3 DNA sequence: TGTGCCACCAGCACTCATGCTGGGCAGGGAAGCTCCTACGAGCAGTACTTC. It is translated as CATSTHAGQGSSYEQYF.